The source of this T cell receptor (beta chain) is a study of cytomegalovirus exposure and HLA in healthy donors. CDR1 and CDR2 from the germline V gene are SGHRS and YFSETQ. V trimming: 3 bases; J trimming: 8 bases; junction bases outside the gene matches: 8. The CDR3 extends over 15 amino acids. The PCR had 60 Vbeta and 13 Jbeta primers. Method: immunoSEQ multiplex PCR; TCRdb's copy keeps in-frame clones and lacks some. This sample has under 250,000 clones, with roughly 85% found just once. The TCR sequence derives from a young woman in good health and CMV-seropositive. Sequencing was performed on PBMCs. The chain uses TRBV5-1 and TRBJ2-1, with TRBD2 matching over 10 bases. CDR3 DNA: TGCGCCAGCAGCTCCCTAGCGGGAGACTTCCATGAGCAGTTCTTC. The encoded protein is CASSSLAGDFHEQFF.